This TCR beta chain was recorded in a study of CD8+CD57+ T cells in acquired aplastic anemia. In the study overall: The study obtained an average of roughly 3 ug of DNA from sorted CD4+ and CD8+ cells. Roughly 9.8 million reads, on average, were obtained for CD4+ cells from healthy donors.

This clonotype occurred a few times. As yet, its antigen is unknown. No DNA is shown, since the ends of the CDR3 on it are uncertain; the CDR3 is the one TCRdb lists. According to the study, genomic DNA was the template for TCR beta VDJ and CDR3 profiling. TCRdb ran MiXCR on the reads and lists one entry per CDR3 protein. The sample has 86,000 or so distinct CDR3 sequences; less than 60% are singletons. CDR1 and CDR2 from the germline V gene are MNHEY and SMNVEV (reference sequence). The CDR3 adds up to 16 amino acids, both ends counted. General study findings and limits: Overlap between patients and controls comprised about 28 CD8+ CDR3 sequences. For CD8+ Simpson's diversity, patients and controls showed no significant difference.

The source material was sorted CD4+, CD8+, or CD8+CD57+ T cells (not recorded which) from PBMCs. This chain joins TRBV27 and TRBJ1-2. The clonotype comes from a human donor in good health, serving as a control. CDR3 in amino acids: CASSFGSGSGNYGYTF.